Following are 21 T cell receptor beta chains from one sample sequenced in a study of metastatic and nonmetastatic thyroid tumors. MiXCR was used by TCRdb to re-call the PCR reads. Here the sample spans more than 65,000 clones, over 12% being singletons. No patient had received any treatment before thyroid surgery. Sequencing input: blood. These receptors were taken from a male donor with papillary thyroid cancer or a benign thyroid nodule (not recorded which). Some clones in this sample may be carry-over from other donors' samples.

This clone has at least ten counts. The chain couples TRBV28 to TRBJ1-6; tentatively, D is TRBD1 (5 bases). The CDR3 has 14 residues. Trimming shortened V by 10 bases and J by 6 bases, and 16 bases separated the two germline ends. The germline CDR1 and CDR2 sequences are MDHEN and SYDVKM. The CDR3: CATVGTGLNSPLHF. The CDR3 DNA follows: TGTGCCACCGTGGGGACCGGGCTTAATTCACCCCTCCACTTT.

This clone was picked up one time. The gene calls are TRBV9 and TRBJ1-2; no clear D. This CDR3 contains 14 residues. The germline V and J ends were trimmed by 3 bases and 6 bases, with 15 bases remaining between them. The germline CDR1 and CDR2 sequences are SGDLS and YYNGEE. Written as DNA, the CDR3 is TGTGCCAGCAGCGGAGGGAACCCTAATCATGGCTACACCTTC. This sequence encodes CASSGGNPNHGYTF.

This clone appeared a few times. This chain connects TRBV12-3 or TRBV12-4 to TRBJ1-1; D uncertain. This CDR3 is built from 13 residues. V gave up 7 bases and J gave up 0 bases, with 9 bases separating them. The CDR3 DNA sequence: TGTGCCAGCACCCCGCAATTGAACACTGAAGCTTTCTTT. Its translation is CASTPQLNTEAFF.

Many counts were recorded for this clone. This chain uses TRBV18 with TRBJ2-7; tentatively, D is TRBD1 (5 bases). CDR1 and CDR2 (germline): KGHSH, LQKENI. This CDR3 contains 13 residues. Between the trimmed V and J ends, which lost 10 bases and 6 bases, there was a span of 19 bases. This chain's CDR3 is CATATETEAEQYF. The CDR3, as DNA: TGTGCCACCGCTACCGAGACAGAGGCCGAGCAGTACTTC. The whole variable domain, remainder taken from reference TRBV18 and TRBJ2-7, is NAGVMQNPRHLVRRRGQEARLRCSPMKGHSHVYWYRQLPEEGLKFMVYLQKENIIDESGMPKERFSAEFPKEGPSILRIQQVVRGDSAAYFCATATETEAEQYFGPGTRLTVT.

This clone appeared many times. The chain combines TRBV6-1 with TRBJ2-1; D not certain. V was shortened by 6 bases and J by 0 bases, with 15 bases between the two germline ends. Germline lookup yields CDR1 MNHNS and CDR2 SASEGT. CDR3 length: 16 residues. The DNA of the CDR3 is TGTGCCAGCAGCCCCTCCTCAGCCCGCTCCTACAATGAGCAGTTCTTC. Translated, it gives CASSPSSARSYNEQFF.

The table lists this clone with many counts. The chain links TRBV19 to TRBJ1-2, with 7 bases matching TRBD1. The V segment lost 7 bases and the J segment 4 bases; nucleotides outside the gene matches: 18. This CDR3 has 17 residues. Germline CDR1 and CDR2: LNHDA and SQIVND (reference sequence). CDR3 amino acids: CASTARGGEPWGYGYTF. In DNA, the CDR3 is TGTGCCAGTACCGCCAGGGGGGGCGAACCATGGGGCTATGGCTACACCTTC.

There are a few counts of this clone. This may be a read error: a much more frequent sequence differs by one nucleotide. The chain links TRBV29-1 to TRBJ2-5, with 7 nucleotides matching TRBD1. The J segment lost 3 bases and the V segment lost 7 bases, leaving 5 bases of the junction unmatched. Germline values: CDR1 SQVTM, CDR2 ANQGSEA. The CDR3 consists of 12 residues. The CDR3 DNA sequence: TGCAGCGGAGTAACAGGGGAAGAGACCCAGTACTTC. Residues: CSGVTGEETQYF.

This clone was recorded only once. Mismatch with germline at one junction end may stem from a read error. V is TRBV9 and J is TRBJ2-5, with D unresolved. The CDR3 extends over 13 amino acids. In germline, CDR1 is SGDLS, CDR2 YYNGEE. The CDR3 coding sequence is TGTGCCAGCAGCGTAGATAGCACGGAGATCCAGTGCTTC. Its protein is CASSVDSTEIQCF.

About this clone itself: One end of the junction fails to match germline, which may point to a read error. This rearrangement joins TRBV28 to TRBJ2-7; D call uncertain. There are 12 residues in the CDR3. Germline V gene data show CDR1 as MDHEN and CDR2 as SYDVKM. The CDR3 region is CASILLIYEQYF. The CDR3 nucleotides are TGTGCCAGCATTTTATTGATCTACGAGCAGTACTTC. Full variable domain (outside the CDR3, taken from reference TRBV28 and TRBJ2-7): DVKVTQSSRYLVKRTGEKVFLECVQDMDHENMFWYRQDPGLGLRLIYFSYDVKMKEKGDIPEGYSVSREKKERFSLILESASTNQTSMYLCASILLIYEQYFGPGTRLTVT.

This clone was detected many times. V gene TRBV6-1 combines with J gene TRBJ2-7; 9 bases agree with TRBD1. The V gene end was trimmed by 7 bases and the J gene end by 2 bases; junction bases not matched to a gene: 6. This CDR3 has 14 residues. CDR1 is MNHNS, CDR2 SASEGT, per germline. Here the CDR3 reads CASMWGTGTYEQYF. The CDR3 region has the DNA TGTGCCAGCATGTGGGGGACAGGGACCTACGAGCAGTACTTC.

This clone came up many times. The CDR3 DNA reads as TGTGCCAGCAGTTTCGGGTCAGATACGCAGTATTTT. Translating gives CASSFGSDTQYF. This sequence joins TRBV28 and TRBJ2-3; no reliable D call. Trimming removed 3 bases from V and 4 bases from J, with 5 bases in between. Germline-derived CDR1 and CDR2 are MDHEN and SYDVKM. This CDR3 comprises 12 residues. Complete variable domain (other parts from reference TRBV28 and TRBJ2-3): DVKVTQSSRYLVKRTGEKVFLECVQDMDHENMFWYRQDPGLGLRLIYFSYDVKMKEKGDIPEGYSVSREKKERFSLILESASTNQTSMYLCASSFGSDTQYFGPGTRLTVL.

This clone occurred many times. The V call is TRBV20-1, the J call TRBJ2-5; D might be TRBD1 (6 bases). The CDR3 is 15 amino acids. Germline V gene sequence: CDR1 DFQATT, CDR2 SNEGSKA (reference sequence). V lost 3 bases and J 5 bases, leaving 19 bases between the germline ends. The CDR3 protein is CSASSTRGRLETQYF. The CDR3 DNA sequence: TGCAGTGCTAGTAGTACCAGGGGAAGGTTGGAGACCCAGTACTTC.

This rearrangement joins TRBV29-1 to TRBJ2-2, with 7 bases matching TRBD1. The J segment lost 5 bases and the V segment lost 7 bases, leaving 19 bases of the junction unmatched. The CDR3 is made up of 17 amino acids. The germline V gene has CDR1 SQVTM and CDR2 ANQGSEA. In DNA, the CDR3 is TGCAGCGGGAAGGACTCCTATGGGACAGCAGCGACCGGGGAGCTGTTTTTT. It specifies CSGKDSYGTAATGELFF.

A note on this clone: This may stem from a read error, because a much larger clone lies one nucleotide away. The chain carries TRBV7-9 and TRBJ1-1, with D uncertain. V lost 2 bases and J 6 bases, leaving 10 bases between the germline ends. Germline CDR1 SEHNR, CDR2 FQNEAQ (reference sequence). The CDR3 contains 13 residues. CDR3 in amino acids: CASSLLADSEAFF. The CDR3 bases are TGTGCCAGCAGCTTACTGGCAGACTCTGAAGCTTTCTTT.

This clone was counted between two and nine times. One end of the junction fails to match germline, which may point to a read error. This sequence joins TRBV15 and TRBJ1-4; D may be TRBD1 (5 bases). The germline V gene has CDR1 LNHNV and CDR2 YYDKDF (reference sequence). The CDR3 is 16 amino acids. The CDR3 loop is CVTSRDEGATNEKLFF. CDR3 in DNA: TGTGTCACCAGCAGAGATGAAGGGGCGACTAATGAAAAACTGTTTTTT.

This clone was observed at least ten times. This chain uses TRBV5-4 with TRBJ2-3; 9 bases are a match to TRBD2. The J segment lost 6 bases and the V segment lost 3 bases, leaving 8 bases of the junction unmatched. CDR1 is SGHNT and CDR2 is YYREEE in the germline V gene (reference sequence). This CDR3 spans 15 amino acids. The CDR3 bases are TGTGCCAGCAGCTCTGACGGGACTAGCTACGATACGCAGTATTTT. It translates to CASSSDGTSYDTQYF.

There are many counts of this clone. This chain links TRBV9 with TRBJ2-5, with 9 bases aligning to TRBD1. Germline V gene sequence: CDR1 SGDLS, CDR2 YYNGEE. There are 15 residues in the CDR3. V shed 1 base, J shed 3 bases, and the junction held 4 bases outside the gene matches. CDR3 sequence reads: CASSVTGGLEETQYF. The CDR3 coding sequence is TGTGCCAGCAGCGTAACAGGGGGCTTGGAAGAGACCCAGTACTTC.

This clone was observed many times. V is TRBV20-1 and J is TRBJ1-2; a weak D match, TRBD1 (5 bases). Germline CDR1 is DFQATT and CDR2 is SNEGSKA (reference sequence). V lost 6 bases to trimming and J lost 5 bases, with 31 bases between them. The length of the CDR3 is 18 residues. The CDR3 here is CSAYLRGGTLREAYGYTF. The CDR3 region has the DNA TGCAGTGCCTACCTACGGGGCGGGACCCTCCGGGAGGCGTATGGCTACACCTTC.

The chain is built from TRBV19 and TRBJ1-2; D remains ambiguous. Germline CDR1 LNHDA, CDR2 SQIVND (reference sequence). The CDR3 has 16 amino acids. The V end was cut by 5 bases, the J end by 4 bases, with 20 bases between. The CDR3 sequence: CASSPANMIKIYGYTF. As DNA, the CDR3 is TGTGCCAGTAGTCCCGCGAACATGATTAAGATCTATGGCTACACCTTC.

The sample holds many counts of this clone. This CDR3 is CASSELKRIETQYF. The CDR3 region has the DNA TGTGCCAGCAGTGAACTAAAAAGAATAGAGACCCAGTACTTC. The chain combines TRBV2 with TRBJ2-5; D call uncertain. V lost 2 bases and J lost 4, with 11 bases in between. The CDR3 has 14 amino acids. Germline lookup yields CDR1 SNHLY and CDR2 FYNNEI.

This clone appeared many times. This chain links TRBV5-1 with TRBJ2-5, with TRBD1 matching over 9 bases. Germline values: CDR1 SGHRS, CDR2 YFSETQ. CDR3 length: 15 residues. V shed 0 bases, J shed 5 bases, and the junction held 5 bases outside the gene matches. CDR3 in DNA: TGCGCCAGCAGCTTGGATGGGACAGGGCACGAGACCCAGTACTTC. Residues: CASSLDGTGHETQYF.